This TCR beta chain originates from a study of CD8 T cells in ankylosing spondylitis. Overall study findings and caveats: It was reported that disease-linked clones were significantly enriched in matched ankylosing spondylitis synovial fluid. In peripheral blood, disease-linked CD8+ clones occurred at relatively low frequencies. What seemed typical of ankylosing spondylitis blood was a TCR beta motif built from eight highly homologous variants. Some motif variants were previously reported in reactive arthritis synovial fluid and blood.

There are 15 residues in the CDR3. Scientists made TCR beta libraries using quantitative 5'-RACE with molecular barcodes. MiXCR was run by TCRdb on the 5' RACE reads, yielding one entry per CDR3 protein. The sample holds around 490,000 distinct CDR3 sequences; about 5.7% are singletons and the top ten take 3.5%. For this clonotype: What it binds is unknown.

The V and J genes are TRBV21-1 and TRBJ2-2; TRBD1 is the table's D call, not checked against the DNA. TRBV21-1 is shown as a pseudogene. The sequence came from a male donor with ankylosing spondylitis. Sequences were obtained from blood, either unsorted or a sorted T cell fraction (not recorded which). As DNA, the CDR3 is TGTGCCAGCAGACCGGACAGGACTGGGTCCGGGGAGCTGTTTTTT. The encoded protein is CASRPDRTGSGELFF.